Below are 8 T cell receptor beta chains sequenced from a single sample in a study of cytomegalovirus exposure and HLA in healthy donors. The data were produced by immunoSEQ multiplex PCR, yet TCRdb's version contains in-frame clones alone and is incomplete. In the table there are about 280,000 clones, 88% of which are singletons. Sequencing input: PBMCs. The source of these receptors is a woman aged 18-30 years in good health and CMV-seronegative.

This clone occurred a few times. This chain links TRBV30 with TRBJ1-1; D unclear. V lost 3 bases, J lost 5 bases, and 13 bases lay in between. CDR1 is GTSNPN and CDR2 is SVGIG in the germline V gene (reference sequence). The CDR3 has 13 residues. This CDR3 is CAWSNSQRTEAFF. The CDR3 region has the DNA TGTGCCTGGAGCAACTCACAGAGAACTGAAGCTTTCTTT.

V gene TRBV25-1 combines with J gene TRBJ2-1, with 10 bases fitting TRBD1. Germline CDR1 and CDR2: MGHDK and SYGVNS. The CDR3 consists of 16 residues. The junction had 4 bases not matched to a gene; V was cut back by 3 bases and J by 2 bases. As DNA, the CDR3 is TGTGCCAGCAGTGACCCAGGGACAGGGGCCTACAATGAGCAGTTCTTC. Translating gives CASSDPGTGAYNEQFF.

The chain has TRBV6-5 and TRBJ1-2, with a tentative D call TRBD1 (5 bases). This CDR3 comprises 13 residues. CDR1 is MNHEY and CDR2 is SVGAGI in the germline V gene. Trimming removed 8 bases at V and 0 bases at J, with 10 bases between. The CDR3: CASGATTNYGYTF. CDR3 DNA: TGTGCCAGCGGGGCCACCACTAACTATGGCTACACCTTC.

This clone was recorded a few times. V gene TRBV2 combines with J gene TRBJ1-1; D gene unclear. The CDR3 extends over 13 amino acids. The V and J ends lost 9 bases and 1 base respectively, with 12 bases between them. Germline lookup yields CDR1 SNHLY and CDR2 FYNNEI. CDR3 coding DNA: TGTGCCAGACAGCCCTTGGAGAACACTGAAGCTTTCTTT. It is translated as CARQPLENTEAFF.

The chain is built from TRBV4-3 and TRBJ2-1; TRBD2 matches at 7 bases. This CDR3 has 18 amino acids. The J segment lost 5 bases and the V segment lost 0 bases, leaving 13 bases of the junction unmatched. CDR1 and CDR2 from the germline V gene are LGHNA and YSLEER. As DNA, the CDR3 is TGCGCCAGCAGCCAAGATCTGAGGGGAGGGCCCTGGAACAATGAGCAGTTCTTC. Encoded protein: CASSQDLRGGPWNNEQFF.

The V gene is TRBV16, the J gene TRBJ1-1; 10 nucleotides agree with TRBD1. The germline V gene encodes CDR1 KGHSY and CDR2 FQNENV. The CDR3 loop spans 14 amino acids. The V and J ends lost 0 bases and 11 bases, in that order; junction bases with no gene match: 6. CDR3 region: CASSQSDRGEEAFF. The CDR3 DNA reads as TGTGCCAGCAGCCAATCGGACAGGGGGGAAGAGGCTTTCTTT.

The V and J genes are TRBV15 and TRBJ2-7, with D perhaps matching TRBD2 (6 bases). Germline CDR1 is LNHNV and CDR2 is YYDKDF (reference sequence). The CDR3 is 16 residues long. Trimming took 5 bases from V and 5 from J, leaving 22 bases between them. CDR3 nucleotides: TGTGCCACCAGCGAGGACTATCCTACCCATGGGGACGAGCAGTACTTC. As protein: CATSEDYPTHGDEQYF.

This clone appeared once. The rearrangement joins TRBV29-1 to TRBJ2-3; 10 bases agree with TRBD2. CDR1 SQVTM and CDR2 ANQGSEA come from the germline V gene. V trimming: 7 bases; J trimming: 6 bases; junction bases outside the gene matches: 4. This CDR3 contains 12 residues. DNA of the CDR3: TGCAGCGCAGCGGGAGGGGGGGATACGCAGTATTTT. It specifies CSAAGGGDTQYF.